This TCR beta chain was documented in a study of T cells in Graves' hyperthyroidism and ophthalmopathy. Study outcomes and limitations: In blood, most of the thyroid clonotypes expanded above 0.001 were also present. Stable hyperthyroidism was separated from ophthalmopathy by a model based on 13 V-J features.

Uncontrolled infection, other autoimmune disease, pregnancy or lactation excluded patients. On the basis of clinical symptoms, serum thyroxine and TRAb, thyroid ultrasound and orbital computed tomography, diagnoses were made. A few counts support this clonotype. What it binds is unknown. Amplification yielded TCR beta CDR3 regions, with RNA transcripts as the source. In the first-round RT-PCR of the TCR CDR3, the HTBI primer set was used. TCRdb fed the multiplex PCR reads into MiXCR, producing one record per CDR3 protein. Of about 460,000 distinct CDR3 sequences in the sample, under 25% were seen once. The germline V gene encodes CDR1 LGHDT and CDR2 YNNKEL (reference sequence). The CDR3 sequence is 12 residues long. V shed 2 bases and J shed 8 bases, with 7 bases lying between them.

The gene calls are TRBV3-1 and TRBJ2-1; D call uncertain. Material for sequencing was blood. The TCR originated in a woman between 65 and 79 years old with Graves' ophthalmopathy. CDR3 DNA: TGTGCCAGCAGCCAAAAGGGCTATGAGCAGTTCTTC. Translated, it gives CASSQKGYEQFF.